This entry describes one T cell receptor (beta chain). Its antigen is unknown. Peripheral blood came from all dose cohorts at three timepoints. Some clones are missing from TCRdb's copy, which holds only in-frame ones; the method was immunoSEQ multiplex PCR. The profile covers tens of thousands of clones, with almost 85% appearing a single time and roughly 2% taken by the ten largest. The record originates from a study of OX40 agonist ivuxolimab in advanced cancers. Study details: In this cohort, patients received ivuxolimab, an agonistic anti-OX40 (CD134) antibody.

The study, taken as a whole, reports: Antigens targeted by the expanded peripheral T cells were not determined. More expanded clones were seen, on average, in CD8+ T cells than in CD4+.

The receptor's source is an adult with an advanced solid tumor such as melanoma, head and neck, liver or kidney cancer. Material: CD4+ or CD8+ T cells sorted from blood, obtained in a trial of the OX40 agonist ivuxolimab.

CDR3 amino acids: CASSEPGAREAFF. CDR3 nucleotide sequence: TGTGCCAGCAGTGAACCGGGCGCGCGGGAAGCTTTCTTT. The gene calls are TRBV25-1 and TRBJ1-1, with D unclear. V lost 2 bases, J lost 8 bases, and 12 bases lay in between. The CDR3 length is 13 residues. CDR1 is MGHDK and CDR2 is SYGVNS in the germline V gene.